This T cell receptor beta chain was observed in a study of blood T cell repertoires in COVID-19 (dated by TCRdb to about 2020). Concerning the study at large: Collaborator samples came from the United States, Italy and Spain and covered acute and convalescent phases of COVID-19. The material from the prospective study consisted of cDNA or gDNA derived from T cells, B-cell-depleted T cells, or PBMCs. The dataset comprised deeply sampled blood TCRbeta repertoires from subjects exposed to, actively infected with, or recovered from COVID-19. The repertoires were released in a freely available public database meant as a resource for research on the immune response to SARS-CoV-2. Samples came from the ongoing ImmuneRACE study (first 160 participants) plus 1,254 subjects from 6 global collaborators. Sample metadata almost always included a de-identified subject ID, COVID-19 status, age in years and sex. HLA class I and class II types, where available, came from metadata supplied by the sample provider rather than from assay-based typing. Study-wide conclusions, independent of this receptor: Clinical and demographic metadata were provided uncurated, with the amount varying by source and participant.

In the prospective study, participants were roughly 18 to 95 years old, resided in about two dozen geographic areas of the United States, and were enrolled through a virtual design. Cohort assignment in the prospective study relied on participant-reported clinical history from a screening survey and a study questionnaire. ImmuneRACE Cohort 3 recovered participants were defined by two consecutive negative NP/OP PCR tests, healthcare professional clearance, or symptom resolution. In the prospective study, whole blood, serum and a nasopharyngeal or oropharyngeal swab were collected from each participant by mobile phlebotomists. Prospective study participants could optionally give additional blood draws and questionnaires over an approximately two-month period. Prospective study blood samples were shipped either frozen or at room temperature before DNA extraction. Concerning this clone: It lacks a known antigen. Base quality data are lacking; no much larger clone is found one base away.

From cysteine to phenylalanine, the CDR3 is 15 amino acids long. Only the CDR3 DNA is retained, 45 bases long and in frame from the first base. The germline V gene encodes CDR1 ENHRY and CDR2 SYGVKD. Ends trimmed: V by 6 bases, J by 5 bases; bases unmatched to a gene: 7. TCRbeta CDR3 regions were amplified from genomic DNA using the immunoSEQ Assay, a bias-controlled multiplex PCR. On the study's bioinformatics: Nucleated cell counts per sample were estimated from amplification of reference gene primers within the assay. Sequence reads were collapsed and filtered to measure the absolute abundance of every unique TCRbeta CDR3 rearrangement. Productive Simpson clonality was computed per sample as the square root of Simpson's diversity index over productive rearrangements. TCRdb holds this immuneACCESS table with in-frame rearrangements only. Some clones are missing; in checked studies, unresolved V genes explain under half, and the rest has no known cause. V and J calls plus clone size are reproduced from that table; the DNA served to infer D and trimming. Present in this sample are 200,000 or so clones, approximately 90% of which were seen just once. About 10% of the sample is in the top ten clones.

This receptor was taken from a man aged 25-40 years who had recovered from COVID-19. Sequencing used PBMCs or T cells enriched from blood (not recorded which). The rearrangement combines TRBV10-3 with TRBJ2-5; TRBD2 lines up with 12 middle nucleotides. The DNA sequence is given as TGTGCCATCAGCCTAGCGGGGGGGCCCTGGGAGACCCAGTACTTC. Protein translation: CAISLAGGPWETQYF.